Only a few counts were recorded for the clone carrying this T cell receptor (beta chain). These data come from a study of T-cell reconstitution after alpha-beta-depleted transplantation in children. Losses at the gene ends were 0 bases for V and 7 bases for J; bases not matched to a gene: 15. CDR1 SGHAT and CDR2 FQDESV come from the germline V gene (reference sequence). CDR3 size: 19 residues. Unique molecular identifiers tagged the TCRbeta library. In TCRdb, the PCR reads were re-called with MiXCR into one record per CDR3 protein. The sample lists roughly 350,000 distinct CDR3 sequences, about a tenth occurring once.

This chain connects TRBV11-1 to TRBJ2-1; TRBD2 aligns across 10 bases. This TCR came from a human donor who donated a stem cell graft to a child with acute lymphoblastic leukemia. Material: PBMCs from the stem cell graft donor, obtained from the stem cell graft. For the CDR3, the DNA is TGTGCCAGCAGCTTAGCGGGTAGCGGGAGGCAACCCACTTCGAATGAGCAGTTCTTC. It translates to CASSLAGSGRQPTSNEQFF. Variable domain in full (rest from reference TRBV11-1 and TRBJ2-1): EAEVAQSPRYKITEKSQAVAFWCDPISGHATLYWYRQILGQGPELLVQFQDESVVDDSQLPKDRFSAERLKGVDSTLKIQPAELGDSAMYLCASSLAGSGRQPTSNEQFFGPGTRLTVL.